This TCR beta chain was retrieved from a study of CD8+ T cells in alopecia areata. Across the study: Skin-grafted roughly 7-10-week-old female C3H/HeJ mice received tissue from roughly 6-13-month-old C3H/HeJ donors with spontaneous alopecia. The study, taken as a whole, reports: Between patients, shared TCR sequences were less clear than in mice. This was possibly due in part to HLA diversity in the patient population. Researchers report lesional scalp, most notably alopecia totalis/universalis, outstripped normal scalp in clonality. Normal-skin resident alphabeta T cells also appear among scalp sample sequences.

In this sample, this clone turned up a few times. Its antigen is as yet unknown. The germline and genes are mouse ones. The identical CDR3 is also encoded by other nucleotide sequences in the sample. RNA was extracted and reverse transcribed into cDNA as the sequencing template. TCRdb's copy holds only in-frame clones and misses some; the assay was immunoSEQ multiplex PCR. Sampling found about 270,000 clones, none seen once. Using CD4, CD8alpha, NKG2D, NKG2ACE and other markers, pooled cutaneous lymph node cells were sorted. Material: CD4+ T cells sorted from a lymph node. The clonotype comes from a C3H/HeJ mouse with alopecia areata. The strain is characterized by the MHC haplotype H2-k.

CDR3 protein: CASSDGTGGHAEQFF. The covered CDR3 bases are TGTGCCAGCAGTGACGGGACTGGGGGACATGCT. The V call is TRBV13-1, the J call TRBJ2-1; 11 nucleotides line up with TRBD2. The CDR3 goes on 4 residues after the read ends, and that part is filled in from the germline J gene. Germline loops: CDR1 NSHNY, CDR2 SYGAGN. CDR3 length: 15 amino acids. V dropped 2 bases and J dropped 5; count of bases not matched to a gene: 3.